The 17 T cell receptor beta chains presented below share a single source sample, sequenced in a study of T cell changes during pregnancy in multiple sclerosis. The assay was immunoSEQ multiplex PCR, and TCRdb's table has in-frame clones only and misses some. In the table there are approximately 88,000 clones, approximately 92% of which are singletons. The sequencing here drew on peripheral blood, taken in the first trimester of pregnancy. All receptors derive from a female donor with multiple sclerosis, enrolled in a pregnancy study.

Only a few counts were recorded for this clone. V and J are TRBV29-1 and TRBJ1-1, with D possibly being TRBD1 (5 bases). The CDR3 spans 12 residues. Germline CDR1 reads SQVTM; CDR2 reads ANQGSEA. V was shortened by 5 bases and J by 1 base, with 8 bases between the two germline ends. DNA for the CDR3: TGCAGCGTTAGGAGGGGGAACACTGAAGCTTTCTTT. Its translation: CSVRRGNTEAFF.

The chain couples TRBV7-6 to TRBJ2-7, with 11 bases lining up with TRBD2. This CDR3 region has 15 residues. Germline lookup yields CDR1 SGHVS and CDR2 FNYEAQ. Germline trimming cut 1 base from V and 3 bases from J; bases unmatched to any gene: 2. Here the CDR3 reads CASSLELAGVYEQYF. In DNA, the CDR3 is TGTGCCAGCAGCTTAGAACTAGCGGGGGTCTACGAGCAGTACTTC.

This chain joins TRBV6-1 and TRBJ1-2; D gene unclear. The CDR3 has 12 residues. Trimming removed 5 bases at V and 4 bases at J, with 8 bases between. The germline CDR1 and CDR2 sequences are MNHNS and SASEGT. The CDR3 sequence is CASSRVPYGYTF. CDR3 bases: TGTGCCAGCAGTCGGGTCCCCTATGGCTACACCTTC.

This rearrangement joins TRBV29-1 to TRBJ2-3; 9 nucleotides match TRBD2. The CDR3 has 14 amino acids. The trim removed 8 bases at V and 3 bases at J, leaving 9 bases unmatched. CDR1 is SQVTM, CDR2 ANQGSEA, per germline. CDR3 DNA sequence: TGCAGCCATACTGCGGGAGGGCTAACAGATACGCAGTATTTT. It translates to CSHTAGGLTDTQYF.

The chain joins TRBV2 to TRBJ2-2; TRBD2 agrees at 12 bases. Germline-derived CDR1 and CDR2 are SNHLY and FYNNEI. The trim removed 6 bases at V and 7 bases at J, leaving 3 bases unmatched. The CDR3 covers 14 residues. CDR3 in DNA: TGTGCCAGCAGACCTAGCGGGAGGGACGGGGAGCTGTTTTTT. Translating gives CASRPSGRDGELFF.

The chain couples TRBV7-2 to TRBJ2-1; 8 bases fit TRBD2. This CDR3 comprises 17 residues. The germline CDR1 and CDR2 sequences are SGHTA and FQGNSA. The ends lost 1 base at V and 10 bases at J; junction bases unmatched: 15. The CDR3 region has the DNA TGTGCCAGCAGCTTAGGGAGCGGGAGATCCCTTTCAATCGAGCAGTTCTTC. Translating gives CASSLGSGRSLSIEQFF.

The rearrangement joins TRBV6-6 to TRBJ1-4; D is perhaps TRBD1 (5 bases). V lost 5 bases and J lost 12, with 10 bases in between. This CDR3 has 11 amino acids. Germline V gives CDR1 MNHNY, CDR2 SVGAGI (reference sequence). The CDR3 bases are TGTGCCAGCAGTCGACAGCTTGAACTGTTTTTT. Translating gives CASSRQLELFF.

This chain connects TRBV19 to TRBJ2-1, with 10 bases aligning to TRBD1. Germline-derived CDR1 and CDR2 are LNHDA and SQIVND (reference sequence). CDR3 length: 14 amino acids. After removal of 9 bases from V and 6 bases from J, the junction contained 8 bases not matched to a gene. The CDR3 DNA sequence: TGTGCCAGCAGCACCGGGACAGGGGTCAATGAGCAGTTCTTC. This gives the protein CASSTGTGVNEQFF.

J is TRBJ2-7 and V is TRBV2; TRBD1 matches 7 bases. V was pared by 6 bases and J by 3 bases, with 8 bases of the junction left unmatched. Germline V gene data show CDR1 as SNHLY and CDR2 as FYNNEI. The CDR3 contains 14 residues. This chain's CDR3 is CASRQQGPSYEQYF. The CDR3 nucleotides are TGTGCCAGCAGACAACAGGGGCCCAGCTACGAGCAGTACTTC.

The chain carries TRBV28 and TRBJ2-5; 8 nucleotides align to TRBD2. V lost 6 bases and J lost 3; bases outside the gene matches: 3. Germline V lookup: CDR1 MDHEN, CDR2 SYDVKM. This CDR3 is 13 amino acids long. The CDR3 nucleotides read TGTGCCAGCAGCCGCGGGAGGAAAGAGACCCAGTACTTC. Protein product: CASSRGRKETQYF. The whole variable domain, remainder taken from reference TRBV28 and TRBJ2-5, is DVKVTQSSRYLVKRTGEKVFLECVQDMDHENMFWYRQDPGLGLRLIYFSYDVKMKEKGDIPEGYSVSREKKERFSLILESASTNQTSMYLCASSRGRKETQYFGPGTRLLVL.

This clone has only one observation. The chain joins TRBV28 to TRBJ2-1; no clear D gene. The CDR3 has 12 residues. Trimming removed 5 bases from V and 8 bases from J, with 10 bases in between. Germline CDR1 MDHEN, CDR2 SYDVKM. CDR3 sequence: CASSLLRDEQFF. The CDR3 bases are TGTGCCAGCAGTCTACTACGGGATGAGCAGTTCTTC.

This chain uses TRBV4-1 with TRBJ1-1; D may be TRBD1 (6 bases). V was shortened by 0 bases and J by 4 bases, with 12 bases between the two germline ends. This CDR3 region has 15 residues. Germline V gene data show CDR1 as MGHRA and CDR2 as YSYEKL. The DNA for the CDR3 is TGCGCCAGCAGCCAAGATATTCGGGGGGCCACTGAAGCTTTCTTT. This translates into CASSQDIRGATEAFF.

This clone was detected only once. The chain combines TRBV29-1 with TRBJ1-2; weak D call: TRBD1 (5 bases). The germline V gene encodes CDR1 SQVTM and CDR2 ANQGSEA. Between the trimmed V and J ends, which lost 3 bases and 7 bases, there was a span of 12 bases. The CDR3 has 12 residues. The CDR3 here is CSVDAGPLGYTF. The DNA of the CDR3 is TGCAGCGTTGATGCGGGACCTCTTGGCTACACCTTC.

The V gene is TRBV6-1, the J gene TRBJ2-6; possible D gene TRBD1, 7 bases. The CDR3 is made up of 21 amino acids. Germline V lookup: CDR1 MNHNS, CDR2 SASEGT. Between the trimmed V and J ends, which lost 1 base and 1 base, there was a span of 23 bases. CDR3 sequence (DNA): TGTGCCAGCAGTGAAGGGGGATTTATCACAGGGGAGGCATCTGGGGCCAACGTCCTGACTTTC. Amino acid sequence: CASSEGGFITGEASGANVLTF.

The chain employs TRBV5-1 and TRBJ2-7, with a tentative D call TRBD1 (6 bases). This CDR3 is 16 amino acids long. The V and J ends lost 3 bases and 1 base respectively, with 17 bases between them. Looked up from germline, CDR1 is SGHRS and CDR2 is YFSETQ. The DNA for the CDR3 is TGCGCCAGCAGCTCCTACACCGACACAGGGTCCTACGAGCAGTACTTC. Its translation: CASSSYTDTGSYEQYF. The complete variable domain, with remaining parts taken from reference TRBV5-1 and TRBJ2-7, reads KAGVTQTPRYLIKTRGQQVTLSCSPISGHRSVSWYQQTPGQGLQFLFEYFSETQRNKGNFPGRFSGRQFSNSRSEMNVSTLELGDSALYLCASSSYTDTGSYEQYFGPGTRLTVT.

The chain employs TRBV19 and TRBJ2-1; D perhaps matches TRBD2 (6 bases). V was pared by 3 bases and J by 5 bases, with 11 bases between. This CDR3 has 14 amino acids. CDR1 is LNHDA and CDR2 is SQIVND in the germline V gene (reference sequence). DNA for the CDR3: TGTGCCAGTAGTATGTGGGACTTAAACAATGAGCAGTTCTTC. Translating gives CASSMWDLNNEQFF.

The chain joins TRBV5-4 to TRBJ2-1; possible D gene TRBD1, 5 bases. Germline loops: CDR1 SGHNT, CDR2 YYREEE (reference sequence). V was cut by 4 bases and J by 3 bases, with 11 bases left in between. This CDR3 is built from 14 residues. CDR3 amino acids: CASSPPTGYNEQFF. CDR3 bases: TGTGCCAGCAGCCCCCCCACAGGCTACAATGAGCAGTTCTTC. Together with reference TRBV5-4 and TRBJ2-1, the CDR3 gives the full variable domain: ETGVTQSPTHLIKTRGQQVTLRCSSQSGHNTVSWYQQALGQGPQFIFQYYREEENGRGNFPPRFSGLQFPNYSSELNVNALELDDSALYLCASSPPTGYNEQFFGPGTRLTVL.